This T cell receptor (beta chain) was documented in a study of Graves' ophthalmopathy and Graves' hyperthyroidism. Study context: Before any treatment was given, at initial diagnosis, peripheral blood was collected.

The V gene's germline CDR1 is SGHAT and CDR2 FQNNGV. Losses at the gene ends were 5 bases for V and 5 bases for J; bases not matched to a gene: 11. CDR3 length: 15 amino acids. For repertoire sequencing, the TCR beta CDR3 regions were amplified from RNA transcripts. Amplification began with first-round RT-PCR using HTBI primers, then second-round multiplex PCR was performed. MiXCR, run by TCRdb on the multiplex PCR reads, gives a single entry per CDR3 protein. This table holds roughly 420,000 distinct CDR3 sequences, around a fifth found once. Hyperthyroidism was classified as stable if no ophthalmopathy occurred within 18 months of follow-up. Clinicians made diagnoses from clinical symptoms, serum thyroxine, TRAb, thyroid ultrasound and orbital computed tomography. Out of around 10 ml of fresh peripheral blood, PBMCs were obtained.

Sequencing input: peripheral blood. The chain combines TRBV11-2 with TRBJ2-5, with 7 positions matching TRBD2. This clonotype was obtained from a woman aged 18-29 years with stable Graves' hyperthyroidism. In nucleotides, the CDR3 is TGTGCCAGCAGCGCCCGGGGCGGGGGTAGGGAGACCCAGTACTTC. Translating it yields CASSARGGGRETQYF.